The 23 T cell receptor beta chains given below trace back to one sample, sequenced in a study of cytomegalovirus exposure and HLA in healthy donors. The PCR contained 60 Vbeta and 13 Jbeta primers. The assay was immunoSEQ multiplex PCR, and TCRdb's table has in-frame clones only and misses some. The data show around 190,000 clones, about three quarters seen once. The sequencing input was PBMCs. The receptor source for this set is a man aged 35-49 years in good health and CMV-seronegative.

With respect to this clone: This specimen includes other DNA sequences encoding the same CDR3. The genes are TRBV7-9 and TRBJ1-5; 11 bases align to TRBD1. J was trimmed by 2 bases and V by 5 bases; bases with no gene match: 2. This CDR3 region has 15 residues. In germline, CDR1 is SEHNR, CDR2 FQNEAQ (reference sequence). The CDR3 loop is CASSPGQGGNQPQHF. The CDR3 DNA is TGTGCCAGCAGCCCGGGACAGGGGGGCAATCAGCCCCAGCATTTT.

The CDR3 here is CASSVVSADTEAFF. CDR3 bases: TGTGCCAGCAGCGTAGTGAGCGCCGACACTGAAGCTTTCTTT. The V and J genes are TRBV9 and TRBJ1-1; the D is unclear. Germline V gene lookup returns CDR1 SGDLS and CDR2 YYNGEE. V was trimmed by 0 bases and J by 3 bases, leaving 9 bases between them. This CDR3 comprises 14 residues.

V is TRBV27 and J is TRBJ2-1, with 8 bases identical to TRBD1. CDR3 length equals 16 residues. CDR1 and CDR2 (germline): MNHEY, SMNVEV (reference sequence). J gave up 8 bases and V 4 bases, and 13 bases lay outside the gene matches. The CDR3 DNA is TGTGCCAGCAGTTCTACCAGGACAGGGAAGGGCGATGAGCAGTTCTTC. Its translation is CASSSTRTGKGDEQFF.

The rearrangement links TRBV7-9 to TRBJ2-2; D uncertain. The CDR3 loop spans 15 amino acids. CDR1 is SEHNR, CDR2 FQNEAQ, per germline (reference sequence). Between the trimmed V and J ends, which lost 5 bases and 3 bases, there was a span of 13 bases. CDR3 amino acids: CASSPWPEDTGELFF. The CDR3 coding sequence is TGTGCCAGCAGCCCTTGGCCCGAGGACACCGGGGAGCTGTTTTTT.

This clone was observed a handful of times. A junction boundary mismatches the germline segment, possibly from a read error. V is TRBV7-9 and J is TRBJ1-2; 12 nucleotides align to TRBD1. The V gene's germline CDR1 is SEHNR and CDR2 FQNEAQ (reference sequence). This CDR3 comprises 19 residues. CDR3: CSSSTVPGTGGAVNYGYTF. In DNA, the CDR3 is TGTTCCAGCAGCACCGTCCCCGGGACAGGGGGCGCCGTAAACTATGGCTACACCTTC.

The gene calls are TRBV7-9 and TRBJ2-7; 14 bases align to TRBD2. CDR3 length: 17 amino acids. CDR1 is SEHNR and CDR2 is FQNEAQ in the germline V gene (reference sequence). The ends lost 5 bases at V and 0 bases at J; junction bases unmatched: 6. CDR3 region: CASSNPGTSGGSYEQYF. The DNA for the CDR3 is TGTGCCAGCAGCAATCCCGGGACTAGCGGGGGCTCCTACGAGCAGTACTTC.

V and J are TRBV7-8 and TRBJ1-1, with D uncertain. Trimming pared 5 bases from V and 0 bases from J, leaving 13 bases between. The germline CDR1 and CDR2 sequences are SGHVS and FQNEAQ. CDR3 length: 15 residues. Here the CDR3 DNA reads TGTGCCAGCAGCCCTATGGGAGGGATGAACACTGAAGCTTTCTTT. Translating it yields CASSPMGGMNTEAFF.

The chain couples TRBV19 to TRBJ1-2; 10 positions match TRBD1. Germline CDR1 is LNHDA and CDR2 is SQIVND (reference sequence). Trimming cost V 8 bases and J 8 bases; bases outside gene matches: 11. The CDR3 length is 14 residues. DNA for the CDR3: TGTGCCAGTGGACAGGGGGTGACCTTAGGCGGCTACACCTTC. Encoded protein: CASGQGVTLGGYTF.

The chain is built from TRBV5-1 and TRBJ2-3, with 16 bases aligning to TRBD2. The CDR3 sequence is 18 residues long. Trimming removed 4 bases from V and 2 bases from J; junction bases left unmatched: 7. CDR1 is SGHRS, CDR2 YFSETQ, per germline. CDR3 nucleotide sequence: TGCGCCAGCAGCCGAGGGACTAGCGGGAGGGCCCCCACAGATACGCAGTATTTT. Translating gives CASSRGTSGRAPTDTQYF.

The chain joins TRBV29-1 to TRBJ1-2; TRBD1 matches at 7 bases. CDR3 length equals 12 residues. The V and J ends lost 7 bases and 6 bases, in that order; junction bases with no gene match: 8. Germline lookup yields CDR1 SQVTM and CDR2 ANQGSEA. The CDR3 loop is CSGDTGEHGYTF. DNA of the CDR3: TGCAGCGGGGATACAGGGGAGCATGGCTACACCTTC.

This CDR3 is CASSVAGQLNSPLHF. For the CDR3, the DNA is TGTGCCAGCAGCGTAGCAGGACAGCTTAATTCACCCCTCCACTTT. The rearrangement links TRBV9 to TRBJ1-6; D may be TRBD1 (6 bases). V was pared by 0 bases and J by 6 bases, with 10 bases between. Germline CDR1 reads SGDLS; CDR2 reads YYNGEE. The CDR3 extends over 15 amino acids.

This chain joins TRBV2 and TRBJ2-5; D perhaps matches TRBD2 (6 bases). In germline, CDR1 is SNHLY, CDR2 FYNNEI. The V end lost 7 bases, the J end lost 5 bases, and 11 bases lay between the germline ends. The CDR3 is 12 amino acids. Here the CDR3 DNA reads TGTGCCAGCAATCCCAGCGGGGAGACCCAGTACTTC. This codes for CASNPSGETQYF.

The CDR3 protein is CASSYSGAGETQYF. The CDR3 DNA is TGTGCCAGCAGTTACTCGGGTGCAGGAGAGACCCAGTACTTC. The V and J genes are TRBV6-5 and TRBJ2-5; no reliable D call. Per the germline V gene, CDR1 is MNHEY and CDR2 is SVGAGI. The CDR3 spans 14 residues. Trimming pared 0 bases from V and 4 bases from J, leaving 9 bases between.

The gene calls are TRBV5-1 and TRBJ1-1; 9 nucleotides align to TRBD1. CDR3 size: 15 residues. V lost 6 bases, J lost 5 bases, and 11 bases stayed unmatched. Looked up from germline, CDR1 is SGHRS and CDR2 is YFSETQ. The CDR3 protein is CASTLLTGQGTEAFF. For the CDR3, the DNA is TGCGCCAGCACCCTCCTGACGGGACAGGGAACTGAAGCTTTCTTT. Using reference TRBV5-1 and TRBJ1-1 for the parts outside the CDR3, the full variable domain is KAGVTQTPRYLIKTRGQQVTLSCSPISGHRSVSWYQQTPGQGLQFLFEYFSETQRNKGNFPGRFSGRQFSNSRSEMNVSTLELGDSALYLCASTLLTGQGTEAFFGQGTRLTVV.

This rearrangement joins TRBV9 to TRBJ2-2; D gene ambiguous. CDR3 length: 14 amino acids. Germline CDR1 SGDLS, CDR2 YYNGEE. The V end lost 1 base, the J end lost 4 bases, and 8 bases lay between the germline ends. The chain's CDR3 is CASSVIPVTGELFF. Here the CDR3 DNA reads TGTGCCAGCAGCGTAATCCCAGTCACCGGGGAGCTGTTTTTT.

V is TRBV7-8 and J is TRBJ1-2, with D unclear. Germline CDR1 reads SGHVS; CDR2 reads FQNEAQ. The V gene lost 1 base and the J gene lost 4 bases, with 10 bases spanning the gap. The CDR3 contains 14 residues. CDR3 in amino acids: CASSLGRGSYGYTF. The CDR3 nucleotides read TGTGCCAGCAGCTTAGGGCGGGGTAGCTATGGCTACACCTTC.

The gene calls are TRBV7-2 and TRBJ2-7; 7 nucleotides line up with TRBD2. CDR1 SGHTA and CDR2 FQGNSA come from the germline V gene. The trim removed 5 bases at V and 6 bases at J, leaving 4 bases unmatched. The CDR3 covers 12 residues. CDR3 nucleotide sequence: TGTGCCAGCAGCCCCACGGGGGGCGAGCAGTACTTC. Protein: CASSPTGGEQYF. Full variable domain (missing parts from reference TRBV7-2 and TRBJ2-7): GAGVSQSPSNKVTEKGKDVELRCDPISGHTALYWYRQSLGQGLEFLIYFQGNSAPDKSGLPSDRFSAERTGGSVSTLTIQRTQQEDSAVYLCASSPTGGEQYFGPGTRLTVT.

This clone was recorded at least ten times. The chain carries TRBV7-2 and TRBJ2-5; 11 nucleotides line up with TRBD2. The CDR3 contains 15 residues. Germline loops: CDR1 SGHTA, CDR2 FQGNSA. The V gene end was trimmed by 4 bases and the J gene end by 4 bases; junction bases not matched to a gene: 5. The CDR3 sequence: CASSSRLAGRETQYF. The CDR3, as DNA: TGTGCCAGCAGCTCTCGACTAGCGGGACGAGAGACCCAGTACTTC.

This chain joins TRBV11-3 and TRBJ2-1, with D perhaps TRBD2 (5 bases). This CDR3 comprises 14 residues. The germline V gene has CDR1 SGHNT and CDR2 YENEEA. V gave up 5 bases and J gave up 5 bases, with 13 bases separating them. The CDR3 nucleotides read TGTGCCAGCAGCCTAGTGGTAGCGAACAATGAGCAGTTCTTC. Encoded protein: CASSLVVANNEQFF.

The rearrangement uses TRBV27 and TRBJ2-7; D may be TRBD2 (5 bases). This CDR3 spans 15 amino acids. Trimming shortened V by 2 bases and J by 0 bases, and 11 bases separated the two germline ends. Germline V CDR1 and CDR2: MNHEY, SMNVEV (reference sequence). DNA for the CDR3: TGTGCCAGCAGTTTAGAGGGCGGCTACTCCTACGAGCAGTACTTC. Translated: CASSLEGGYSYEQYF.

Only one count was recorded for this clone. The chain is built from TRBV7-6 and TRBJ2-3; the D is unclear. V was pared by 0 bases and J by 4 bases, with 17 bases between. The CDR3 sequence is 17 residues long. Germline CDR1 SGHVS, CDR2 FNYEAQ. CDR3 sequence reads: CASSLAAVSVAPDTQYF. Here the CDR3 DNA reads TGTGCCAGCAGCTTAGCGGCGGTTAGTGTGGCCCCAGATACGCAGTATTTT.

The rearrangement links TRBV6-1 to TRBJ2-7; 9 bases match TRBD2. CDR3 size: 14 residues. Germline CDR1 is MNHNS and CDR2 is SASEGT. V was clipped by 8 bases and J by 2 bases; unmatched bases: 7. The CDR3 nucleotides read TGTGCCAGCCAAGTCATAGCGGGAGCCTACGAGCAGTACTTC. As protein: CASQVIAGAYEQYF.

V is TRBV6-1 and J is TRBJ1-2; no clear D gene. The CDR3 totals 14 residues. Germline V CDR1 and CDR2: MNHNS, SASEGT. The ends were cut back, 4 bases at V and 4 bases at J, with 13 bases in the middle. In DNA, the CDR3 is TGTGCCAGCAGTGTTGTTGGCCTTGTCTATGGCTACACCTTC. Translated, it gives CASSVVGLVYGYTF.